This TCR beta chain was observed in a study of blood T cell repertoires in COVID-19. V dropped 6 bases and J dropped 4; count of bases not matched to a gene: 7. The CDR3 spans 14 residues. In germline, CDR1 is MNHEY, CDR2 SMNVEV (reference sequence). Individuals aged about 18 to 90 years were recruited from roughly 23 US areas. Either two negative PCRs, clearance, or symptom resolution qualified Cohort 3 donors as recovered. As processed by the authors: Scientists estimated how many nucleated cells there were by amplifying reference gene primers. Only in-frame clones appear in the TCRdb table, and some are missing; sequencing was by immunoSEQ multiplex PCR. V, J and clone size reflect that table, while D and trimming were determined from the DNA. Of roughly 330,000 clones listed, 80% to 90% are singletons.

The chain links TRBV27 to TRBJ2-5; 8 positions match TRBD2. Specimen: PBMCs or T cells enriched from blood (not recorded which). This clonotype was obtained from a woman in her twenties or thirties who had recovered from COVID-19. CDR3 sequence (DNA): TGTGCCAGCAGCCCCGGGGGGGGCTTAGAGACCCAGTACTTC. Translated, it gives CASSPGGGLETQYF.